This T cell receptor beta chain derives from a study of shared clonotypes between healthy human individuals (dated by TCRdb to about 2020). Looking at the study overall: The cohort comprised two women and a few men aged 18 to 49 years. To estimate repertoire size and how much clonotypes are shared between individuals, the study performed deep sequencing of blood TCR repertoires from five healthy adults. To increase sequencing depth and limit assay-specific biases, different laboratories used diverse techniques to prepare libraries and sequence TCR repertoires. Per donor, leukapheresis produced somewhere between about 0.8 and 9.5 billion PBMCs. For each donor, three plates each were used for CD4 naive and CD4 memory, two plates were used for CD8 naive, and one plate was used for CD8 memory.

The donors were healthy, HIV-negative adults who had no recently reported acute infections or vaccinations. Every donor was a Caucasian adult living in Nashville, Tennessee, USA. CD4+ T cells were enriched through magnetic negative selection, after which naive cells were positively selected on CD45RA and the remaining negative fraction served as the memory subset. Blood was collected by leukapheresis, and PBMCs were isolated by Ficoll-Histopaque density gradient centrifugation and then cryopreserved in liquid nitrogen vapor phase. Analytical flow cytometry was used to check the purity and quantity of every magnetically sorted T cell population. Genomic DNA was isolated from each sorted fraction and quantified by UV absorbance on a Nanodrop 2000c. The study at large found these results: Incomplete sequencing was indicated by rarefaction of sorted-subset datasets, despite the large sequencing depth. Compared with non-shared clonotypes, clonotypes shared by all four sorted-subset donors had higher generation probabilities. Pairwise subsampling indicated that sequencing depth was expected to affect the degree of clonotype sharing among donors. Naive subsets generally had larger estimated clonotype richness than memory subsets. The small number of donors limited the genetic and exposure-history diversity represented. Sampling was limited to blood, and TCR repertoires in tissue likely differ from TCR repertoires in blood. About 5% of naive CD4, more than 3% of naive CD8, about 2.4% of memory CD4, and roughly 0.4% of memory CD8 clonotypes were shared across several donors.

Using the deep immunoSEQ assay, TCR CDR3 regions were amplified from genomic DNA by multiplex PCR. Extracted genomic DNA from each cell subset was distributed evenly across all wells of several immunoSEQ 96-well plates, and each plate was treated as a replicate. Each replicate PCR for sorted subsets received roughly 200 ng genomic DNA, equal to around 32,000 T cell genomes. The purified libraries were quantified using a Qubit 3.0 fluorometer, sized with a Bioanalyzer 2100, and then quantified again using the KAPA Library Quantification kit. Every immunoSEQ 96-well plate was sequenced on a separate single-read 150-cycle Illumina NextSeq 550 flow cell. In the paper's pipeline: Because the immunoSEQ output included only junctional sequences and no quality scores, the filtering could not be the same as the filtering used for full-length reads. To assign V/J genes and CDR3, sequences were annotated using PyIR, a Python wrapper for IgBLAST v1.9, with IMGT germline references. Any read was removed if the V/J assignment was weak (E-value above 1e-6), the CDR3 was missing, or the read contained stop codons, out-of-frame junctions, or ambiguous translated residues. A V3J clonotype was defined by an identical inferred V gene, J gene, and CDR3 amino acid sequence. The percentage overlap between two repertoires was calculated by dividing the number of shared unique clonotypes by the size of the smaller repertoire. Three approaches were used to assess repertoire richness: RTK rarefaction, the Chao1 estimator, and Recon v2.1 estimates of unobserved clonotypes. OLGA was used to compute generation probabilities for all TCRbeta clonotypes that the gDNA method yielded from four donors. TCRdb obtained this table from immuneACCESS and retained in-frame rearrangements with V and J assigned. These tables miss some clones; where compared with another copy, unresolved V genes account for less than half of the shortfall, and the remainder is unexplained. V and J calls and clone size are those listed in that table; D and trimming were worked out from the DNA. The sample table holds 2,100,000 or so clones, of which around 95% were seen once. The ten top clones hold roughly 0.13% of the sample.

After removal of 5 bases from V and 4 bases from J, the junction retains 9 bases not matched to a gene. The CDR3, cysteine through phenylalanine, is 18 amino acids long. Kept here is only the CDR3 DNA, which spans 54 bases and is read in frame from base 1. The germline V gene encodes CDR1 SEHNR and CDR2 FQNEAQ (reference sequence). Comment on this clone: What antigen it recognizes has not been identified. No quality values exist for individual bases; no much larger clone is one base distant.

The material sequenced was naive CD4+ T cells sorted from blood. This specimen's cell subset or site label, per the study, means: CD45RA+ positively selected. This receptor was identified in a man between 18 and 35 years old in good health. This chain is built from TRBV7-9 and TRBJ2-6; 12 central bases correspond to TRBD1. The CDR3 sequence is CASSRAGQGASGANVLTF. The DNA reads TGTGCCAGCAGCAGGGCGGGACAGGGGGCGTCCGGGGCCAACGTCCTGACTTTC.